The 25 T cell receptor beta chains listed next were all sequenced from one sample in a study of OX40 agonist ivuxolimab in advanced cancers. Sequencing was performed with immunoSEQ multiplex PCR; in TCRdb, only in-frame clones are kept and a portion is missing. Among 100,000 or so clones listed, roughly 95% were seen once. Sequenced here: CD4+ or CD8+ T cells sorted from blood, sampled in a trial of the OX40 agonist ivuxolimab. All receptors come from an adult with an advanced solid tumor such as melanoma, head and neck, liver or kidney cancer.

The chain is built from TRBV6-5 and TRBJ2-3, with D perhaps matching TRBD2 (7 bases). The CDR3 is made up of 15 amino acids. Trimming removed 4 bases from V and 1 base from J, with 12 bases in between. Per the germline V gene, CDR1 is MNHEY and CDR2 is SVGAGI. The CDR3 nucleotides read TGTGCCAGCAGTTTAGACGGGGGGCGCACAGATACGCAGTATTTT. Amino acids: CASSLDGGRTDTQYF.

The V and J genes are TRBV4-3 and TRBJ2-1; no firm D call. Germline V gene lookup returns CDR1 LGHNA and CDR2 YSLEER. The CDR3 has 15 amino acids. Trimming shortened V by 2 bases and J by 0 bases, and 8 bases separated the two germline ends. Here the CDR3 DNA reads TGCGCCAGCAGCCAAATGATTAGCTCCTACAATGAGCAGTTCTTC. This sequence encodes CASSQMISSYNEQFF.

The V and J genes are TRBV25-1 and TRBJ1-1, with D uncertain. Between the trimmed V and J ends, which lost 9 bases and 1 base, there was a span of 12 bases. The CDR3 length is 13 residues. Germline-derived CDR1 and CDR2 are MGHDK and SYGVNS. The CDR3 here is CASLRGENTEAFF. In nucleotides, the CDR3 is TGTGCCAGTCTAAGAGGTGAGAACACTGAAGCTTTCTTT.

This clone was counted only a few times. The V gene is TRBV6-6, the J gene TRBJ1-1, with TRBD1 as a possible D gene (6 bases). Germline CDR1 and CDR2: MNHNY and SVGAGI (reference sequence). CDR3 length equals 14 residues. The V end was cut by 5 bases, the J end by 0 bases, with 10 bases between. The CDR3: CASSPTGLNTEAFF. The CDR3 DNA sequence: TGTGCCAGCAGTCCCACAGGGTTGAACACTGAAGCTTTCTTT.

This sequence joins TRBV6-1 and TRBJ1-1; 9 bases are shared with TRBD1. CDR1 is MNHNS and CDR2 is SASEGT in the germline V gene. This CDR3 contains 16 residues. V lost 2 bases and J lost 6; bases outside the gene matches: 10. CDR3 nucleotides: TGTGCCAGCAGTGAATTCCCGCACAGGGGGCAAGCTGAAGCTTTCTTT. Translated: CASSEFPHRGQAEAFF.

The J gene is TRBJ2-7, the V gene TRBV11-3; TRBD1 aligns across 8 bases. Germline V gene sequence: CDR1 SGHNT, CDR2 YENEEA. The CDR3 loop spans 13 amino acids. J lost 1 base, V lost 4 bases, and 0 bases had no gene match. CDR3 sequence reads: CASSWTGSYEQYF. The CDR3 bases are TGTGCCAGCAGCTGGACAGGGTCCTACGAGCAGTACTTC.

V usage is TRBV19 and J usage is TRBJ2-1, with 7 bases aligning to TRBD1. V lost 10 bases to trimming and J lost 5 bases; unmatched junction nucleotides: 8. Germline-derived CDR1 and CDR2 are LNHDA and SQIVND (reference sequence). The CDR3 has 13 amino acids. In nucleotides, the CDR3 is TGTGCCATCTCCGGGACAGCAGACAATGAGCAGTTCTTC. The encoded protein is CAISGTADNEQFF.

The gene calls are TRBV19 and TRBJ2-6, with D possibly TRBD1 on 6 matching bases. CDR3 length equals 18 residues. V gave up 1 base and J gave up 4 bases, with 17 bases separating them. The germline CDR1 and CDR2 sequences are LNHDA and SQIVND (reference sequence). The CDR3 region has the DNA TGTGCCAGTAGTATAGTGGGCAGGGGTACAAGCGGGGCCAACGTCCTGACTTTC. This translates into CASSIVGRGTSGANVLTF.

V usage is TRBV6-5 and J usage is TRBJ2-7; D is unresolved. From germline, CDR1 is MNHEY and CDR2 SVGAGI. Between the trimmed V and J ends, which lost 2 bases and 0 bases, there was a span of 11 bases. CDR3 length equals 15 residues. Here the CDR3 reads CASSYGPRSSYEQYF. Here the CDR3 DNA reads TGTGCCAGCAGTTACGGGCCCAGGAGCTCCTACGAGCAGTACTTC.

The chain recombines TRBV11-2 with TRBJ2-5; weak D call: TRBD2 (6 bases). Per germline, CDR1 SGHAT and CDR2 FQNNGV. Trimming removed 0 bases from V and 4 bases from J, with 9 bases in between. The CDR3 totals 14 residues. The CDR3 loop reads CASSLEAGRETQYF. For the CDR3, the DNA is TGTGCCAGCAGCTTAGAGGCGGGACGAGAGACCCAGTACTTC.

The chain employs TRBV11-2 and TRBJ2-5; the match to TRBD1 covers 7 bases. From germline, CDR1 is SGHAT and CDR2 FQNNGV. The CDR3 consists of 15 residues. The ends lost 2 bases at V and 4 bases at J; junction bases unmatched: 7. CDR3 residues: CASSLSTGVGETQYF. In DNA, the CDR3 is TGTGCCAGCAGCTTAAGTACAGGGGTAGGAGAGACCCAGTACTTC.

The rearrangement uses TRBV28 and TRBJ2-2, with no clear D. The CDR3 is 15 residues long. Germline V lookup: CDR1 MDHEN, CDR2 SYDVKM. The germline V and J ends were trimmed by 3 bases and 3 bases, with 11 bases remaining between them. This CDR3 reads CASSLYRSDTGELFF. In DNA, the CDR3 is TGTGCCAGCAGTTTGTACAGATCGGACACCGGGGAGCTGTTTTTT.

V gene TRBV9 combines with J gene TRBJ2-1; 9 positions match TRBD1. CDR1 and CDR2 (germline): SGDLS, YYNGEE. V gave up 5 bases and J gave up 7 bases; unmatched junction bases: 1. This CDR3 is 12 amino acids long. The CDR3 DNA sequence: TGTGCCAGCAGAGGACAGGGGAATGAGCAGTTCTTC. As protein: CASRGQGNEQFF. Full variable domain (outside the CDR3, taken from reference TRBV9 and TRBJ2-1): DSGVTQTPKHLITATGQRVTLRCSPRSGDLSVYWYQQSLDQGLQFLIQYYNGEERAKGNILERFSAQQFPDLHSELNLSSLELGDSALYFCASRGQGNEQFFGPGTRLTVL.

This rearrangement joins TRBV9 to TRBJ2-1; D might be TRBD2 (6 bases). CDR1 is SGDLS, CDR2 YYNGEE, per germline. This CDR3 contains 15 residues. Trimming removed 0 bases from V and 7 bases from J, with 14 bases in between. In DNA form, the CDR3 reads TGTGCCAGCAGCGTAGGTAGCGGATTGCTTAATGAGCAGTTCTTC. Protein: CASSVGSGLLNEQFF.

This chain links TRBV7-3 with TRBJ1-6; 8 bases fit TRBD1. Germline lookup yields CDR1 SGHTA and CDR2 FQGTGA. CDR3 length: 17 amino acids. The V segment lost 5 bases and the J segment 2 bases; nucleotides outside the gene matches: 8. The CDR3 here is CASSLLDRAAYNSPLHF. The CDR3 coding sequence is TGTGCCAGCAGCCTCCTGGACAGGGCGGCCTATAATTCACCCCTCCACTTT. The variable domain in full, completed from reference TRBV7-3 and TRBJ1-6, reads GAGVSQTPSNKVTEKGKYVELRCDPISGHTALYWYRQSLGQGPEFLIYFQGTGAADDSGLPNDRFFAVRPEGSVSTLKIQRTERGDSAVYLCASSLLDRAAYNSPLHFGNGTRLTVT.

The rearrangement links TRBV7-9 to TRBJ2-2, with a possible D match to TRBD1 (6 bases). Germline assignment: CDR1 SEHNR and CDR2 FQNEAQ (reference sequence). The CDR3 is 15 amino acids. V dropped 5 bases and J dropped 1 base, with 11 bases sitting between them. Written as DNA, the CDR3 is TGTGCCAGCAGCGCCAGGACAGAGAACACCGGGGAGCTGTTTTTT. Translated: CASSARTENTGELFF. The full variable domain, in which reference TRBV7-9 and TRBJ2-2 provide the parts outside the CDR3, is DTGVSQNPRHKITKRGQNVTFRCDPISEHNRLYWYRQTLGQGPEFLTYFQNEAQLEKSRLLSDRFSAERPKGSFSTLEIQRTEQGDSAMYLCASSARTENTGELFFGEGSRLTVL.

CDR3 bases: TGTGCCAGCAGCGCGTTCCGGGACAGGTCAGGCGAGCAGTACTTC. This sequence encodes CASSAFRDRSGEQYF. The chain is built from TRBV9 and TRBJ2-7; 8 positions agree with TRBD1. The germline V gene has CDR1 SGDLS and CDR2 YYNGEE. The J segment lost 6 bases and the V segment lost 3 bases, leaving 11 bases of the junction unmatched. CDR3 length: 15 amino acids.

The V call is TRBV27, the J call TRBJ2-1; D may correspond to TRBD1 or TRBD2 (6 bases each). This CDR3 has 14 amino acids. V gave up 2 bases and J gave up 9 bases, with 14 bases separating them. CDR1 and CDR2 from the germline V gene are MNHEY and SMNVEV (reference sequence). The CDR3 sequence is CASSLAWGASEQFF. The CDR3 DNA follows: TGTGCCAGCAGTTTAGCGTGGGGGGCGAGTGAGCAGTTCTTC.

This clone appeared a single time. The chain couples TRBV28 to TRBJ2-3; 13 bases agree with TRBD2. Germline lookup yields CDR1 MDHEN and CDR2 SYDVKM. The CDR3 consists of 13 residues. CDR3 in amino acids: CTSGLAGVDTQYF. DNA for the CDR3: TGTACTTCAGGACTAGCGGGAGTGGATACGCAGTATTTT.

The rearrangement joins TRBV7-6 to TRBJ2-7; D gene ambiguous. In germline, CDR1 is SGHVS, CDR2 FNYEAQ. Trimming cost V 4 bases and J 0 bases, with 7 bases left between them. This CDR3 has 13 residues. Written as DNA, the CDR3 is TGTGCCAGCAGCTCCCACAACTCCTACGAGCAGTACTTC. Translated, it gives CASSSHNSYEQYF.

This rearrangement joins TRBV27 to TRBJ1-2, with 7 bases lining up with TRBD1. Germline V lookup: CDR1 MNHEY, CDR2 SMNVEV (reference sequence). V lost 4 bases, J lost 7 bases, and 12 bases stayed unmatched. This CDR3 region has 15 residues. CDR3 coding DNA: TGTGCCAGCAGTTCTCGGGACAGACTTAGTATTGGCTACACCTTC. This sequence encodes CASSSRDRLSIGYTF.

Concerning this clone itself: Other DNA sequences in the sample encode the same CDR3. This chain uses TRBV27 with TRBJ2-7, with D perhaps matching TRBD2 (6 bases). Trimming removed 5 bases at V and 3 bases at J, with 11 bases between. Germline V CDR1 and CDR2: MNHEY, SMNVEV (reference sequence). CDR3 length equals 13 residues. The CDR3 DNA is TGTGCCAGCAGTCTTAGCGGCAACTACGAGCAGTACTTC. This gives the protein CASSLSGNYEQYF.

The V gene is TRBV6-6, the J gene TRBJ2-5; no clear D gene. CDR1 MNHNY and CDR2 SVGAGI come from the germline V gene (reference sequence). The CDR3 is made up of 14 amino acids. V was cut by 2 bases and J by 2 bases, with 9 bases left in between. In nucleotides, the CDR3 is TGTGCCAGCAGTTACGTGTCGGCTCAAGAGACCCAGTACTTC. It encodes CASSYVSAQETQYF.

V usage is TRBV7-9 and J usage is TRBJ2-5; 16 positions agree with TRBD2. Germline CDR1 SEHNR, CDR2 FQNEAQ (reference sequence). This CDR3 spans 17 amino acids. Losses at the gene ends were 4 bases for V and 3 bases for J; bases not matched to a gene: 5. The CDR3 region is CASSYGTSGGAKETQYF. The CDR3 DNA reads TGTGCCAGCAGCTACGGGACTAGCGGGGGGGCTAAAGAGACCCAGTACTTC.

The rearrangement uses TRBV2 and TRBJ2-7; 8 bases map to TRBD2. Trimming removed 1 base from V and 3 bases from J; junction bases left unmatched: 8. Germline V gene data show CDR1 as SNHLY and CDR2 as FYNNEI. The CDR3 covers 16 residues. The CDR3 region has the DNA TGTGCCAGCAGTGAAGTCGGGACTAGAGGTTTCTACGAGCAGTACTTC. Its translation: CASSEVGTRGFYEQYF.